Each of the 9 T cell receptor beta chains below was sequenced from the same sample in a study of CD8 T cells in ankylosing spondylitis. General observations from the study: The study identified a TCR beta motif of several highly homologous variants that appeared characteristic of ankylosing spondylitis blood.

The antigens of these receptors remain unknown. MiXCR, run by TCRdb on the 5' RACE reads, gives a single entry per CDR3 protein. The data hold roughly 700,000 distinct CDR3 sequences, with roughly 19% observed a single time. The sequenced material came from blood, either unsorted or a sorted T cell fraction (not recorded which). These receptors were taken from a male donor with ankylosing spondylitis.

The table lists this clonotype with a few counts. The V call is TRBV7-9, the J call TRBJ1-1, with a possible D match to TRBD1 (6 bases). This CDR3 contains 13 residues. V was pared by 4 bases and J by 11 bases, with 17 bases between. The germline V gene has CDR1 SEHNR and CDR2 FQNEAQ (reference sequence). The DNA for the CDR3 is TGTGCCAGCAGCTCGAATTCAGGGGTGCGCGCTTTCTTT. Its translation: CASSSNSGVRAFF.

This clonotype has only one observation. The CDR3 reads CSASGQGARGNTIYF. The CDR3 bases are TGCAGTGCTAGCGGACAGGGGGCTAGGGGAAACACCATATATTTT. The rearrangement uses TRBV20-1 and TRBJ1-3; 11 nucleotides match TRBD1. Looked up from germline, CDR1 is DFQATT and CDR2 is SNEGSKA (reference sequence). The junction had 5 bases not matched to a gene; V was cut back by 3 bases and J by 4 bases. CDR3 size: 15 residues.

This clonotype was seen more than once but under ten times. The rearrangement links TRBV12-3 or TRBV12-4 to TRBJ2-7; D may correspond to TRBD1 or TRBD2 (5 bases each). V lost 3 bases and J 2 bases, leaving 11 bases between the germline ends. This CDR3 is built from 14 residues. The CDR3 here is CASSLRDEAYEQYF. CDR3 nucleotide sequence: TGTGCCAGCAGTTTGAGGGACGAAGCCTACGAGCAGTACTTC.

V and J are TRBV20-1 and TRBJ1-3, with D uncertain. Per the germline V gene, CDR1 is DFQATT and CDR2 is SNEGSKA (reference sequence). This CDR3 is 15 amino acids long. The ends were cut back, 6 bases at V and 0 bases at J, with 15 bases in the middle. The CDR3 region is CSAAKTDFSGNTIYF. The CDR3 coding sequence is TGCAGTGCCGCAAAGACGGATTTCTCTGGAAACACCATATATTTT.

This sequence joins TRBV29-1 and TRBJ1-5; 9 positions match TRBD1. J was trimmed by 6 bases and V by 7 bases; bases with no gene match: 4. Germline CDR1 SQVTM, CDR2 ANQGSEA. The CDR3 covers 12 residues. This chain's CDR3 is CSAKTGGQPQHF. The CDR3 DNA reads TGCAGCGCCAAGACAGGGGGTCAGCCCCAGCATTTT.

This clonotype showed up just a few times. The chain couples TRBV7-6 to TRBJ2-1, with 11 bases identical to TRBD2. This CDR3 region has 17 residues. CDR1 SGHVS and CDR2 FNYEAQ come from the germline V gene. V was pared by 5 bases and J by 2 bases, with 8 bases of the junction left unmatched. The DNA of the CDR3 is TGTGCCAGCAGCCAAACACTAGCGGGGGCTCCCTACAATGAGCAGTTCTTC. This sequence encodes CASSQTLAGAPYNEQFF.

The chain recombines TRBV4-1 with TRBJ1-1; D is possibly TRBD1 (6 bases). The CDR3 is 14 residues long. CDR1 and CDR2 from the germline V gene are MGHRA and YSYEKL. The V end was cut by 7 bases, the J end by 3 bases, with 15 bases between. Here the CDR3 reads CASNKGGGDTEAFF. Here the CDR3 DNA reads TGCGCCAGCAACAAGGGGGGGGGTGACACTGAAGCTTTCTTT.

This rearrangement joins TRBV29-1 to TRBJ1-2; D perhaps matches TRBD1 (6 bases). With 3 bases removed from V and 4 bases from J, the gap between germline ends came to 9 bases. The germline CDR1 and CDR2 sequences are SQVTM and ANQGSEA. This CDR3 has 12 residues. In DNA, the CDR3 is TGCAGCGTTGATAAACAGGGCTATGGCTACACCTTC. Its protein product is CSVDKQGYGYTF.

Many counts were recorded for this clonotype. The V and J genes are TRBV12-3 or TRBV12-4 and TRBJ1-5; D unclear. The CDR3 totals 13 residues. V was clipped by 8 bases and J by 2 bases, with 10 bases between them. CDR3 loop: CASGRGGNQPQHF. The CDR3 coding sequence is TGTGCCAGCGGCCGTGGGGGCAATCAGCCCCAGCATTTT.